The 8 T cell receptor beta chains reported below all come from one sample, sequenced in a study of beta chain features in type 1 diabetes listed by TCRdb under 2018. The library was produced with the immunoSEQ multiplex PCR assay. The entire isolated RNA was reverse transcribed using the High Capacity cDNA Reverse Transcription Kit, and thus expressed TCRB transcripts were sequenced. TCRdb took this table from immuneACCESS and kept in-frame rearrangements with V and J called. Such tables lack part of the clones; where checked against another copy, unresolved V genes explain under half of the gap, and the rest is unexplained. A total of around 500,000 clones appear in this sample, roughly 10% of them only once. 0.045% to 0.05% of the sample goes to the ten largest clones. Sequences were obtained from naive CD4+ T cells from blood. Read against the paper, the sample's cell subset or site label means: true naive CD4+ T cells. The receptor source for this set is a woman aged 18-29 years in good health.

This clone was picked up a small number of times. The V and J genes are TRBV5-4 and TRBJ2-5; the match to TRBD2 covers 11 bases. Germline V lookup: CDR1 SGHNT, CDR2 YYREEE (reference sequence). This CDR3 has 16 amino acids. V dropped 4 bases and J dropped 1; count of bases not matched to a gene: 6. DNA of the CDR3: TGTGCCAGCAGCCCTAGCGGGGGGAGGGGCCAAGAGACCCAGTACTTC. Amino acids: CASSPSGGRGQETQYF.

This clone was detected only a few times. V and J are TRBV6-5 and TRBJ2-7, with TRBD1 matching over 9 bases. Per the germline V gene, CDR1 is MNHEY and CDR2 is SVGAGI. This CDR3 contains 14 residues. Germline trimming cut 6 bases from V and 1 base from J; bases unmatched to any gene: 4. The CDR3 sequence is CASSKDRGSYEQYF. The CDR3 region has the DNA TGTGCCAGCAGCAAGGACAGGGGATCCTACGAGCAGTACTTC.

In this sample, this clone turned up a few times. This chain uses TRBV29-1 with TRBJ1-3; D remains ambiguous. CDR1 SQVTM and CDR2 ANQGSEA come from the germline V gene. Trimming left V 6 bases short and J 8 bases short, with 20 bases between. CDR3 length: 14 amino acids. CDR3 protein: CSVVGATLGDTIYF. The CDR3 DNA is TGCAGCGTCGTCGGAGCCACCTTGGGAGACACCATATATTTT.

The chain has TRBV30 and TRBJ2-1, with 14 bases that match TRBD2. V lost 1 base to trimming and J lost 9 bases; unmatched junction nucleotides: 8. Looked up from germline, CDR1 is GTSNPN and CDR2 is SVGIG (reference sequence). The CDR3 is 16 amino acids. The CDR3 region has the DNA TGTGCCTGGAGTGAGGGACTAGCGGGAGTGGTTGGTGAGCAGTTCTTC. Amino acid sequence: CAWSEGLAGVVGEQFF.

This chain links TRBV5-4 with TRBJ2-5, with TRBD1 matching over 10 bases. V lost 5 bases to trimming and J lost 3 bases; unmatched junction nucleotides: 1. This CDR3 region has 13 residues. CDR1 and CDR2 from the germline V gene are SGHNT and YYREEE (reference sequence). The CDR3 reads CASRGQGKETQYF. The CDR3 nucleotides read TGTGCCAGCAGGGGACAGGGGAAAGAGACCCAGTACTTC.

The CDR3 bases are TGTGCCAGCTCACCAACTCTCGAGACTGAAGCTTTCTTT. Residues: CASSPTLETEAFF. The chain employs TRBV18 and TRBJ1-1; D is unclear. Germline lookup yields CDR1 KGHSH and CDR2 LQKENI. The CDR3 covers 13 residues. V was shortened by 2 bases and J by 5 bases, with 9 bases between the two germline ends.

The chain couples TRBV2 to TRBJ2-7, with D possibly matching TRBD2 (5 bases). The germline V and J ends were trimmed by 7 bases and 0 bases, with 13 bases remaining between them. Germline V CDR1 and CDR2: SNHLY, FYNNEI. The CDR3 length is 14 residues. The CDR3 coding sequence is TGTGCCAGCACCCGGACGGGGAGCTCCTACGAGCAGTACGTC. Protein product: CASTRTGSSYEQYV.

There are a few counts of this clone. CDR3 bases: TGTGCCAGCAACTCCGGACAGGCGGAGACCCAGTACTTC. Translating it yields CASNSGQAETQYF. The chain recombines TRBV7-9 with TRBJ2-5; 7 bases agree with TRBD1. Germline V lookup: CDR1 SEHNR, CDR2 FQNEAQ (reference sequence). The CDR3 is 13 amino acids. J lost 5 bases, V lost 7 bases, and 7 bases had no gene match. Complete variable domain (other parts from reference TRBV7-9 and TRBJ2-5): DTGVSQNPRHKITKRGQNVTFRCDPISEHNRLYWYRQTLGQGPEFLTYFQNEAQLEKSRLLSDRFSAERPKGSFSTLEIQRTEQGDSAMYLCASNSGQAETQYFGPGTRLLVL.